These 18 T cell receptor beta chains were all obtained from the same sample, sequenced in a study of OX40 agonist ivuxolimab in advanced cancers. TCRdb's table, derived via immunoSEQ multiplex PCR, lists solely in-frame clones and lacks some. This table holds approximately 100,000 clones, under 85% found once. Material: CD4+ or CD8+ T cells sorted from blood, obtained in a trial of the OX40 agonist ivuxolimab. These receptors all come from an adult with an advanced solid tumor such as melanoma, head and neck, liver or kidney cancer.

The chain is built from TRBV2 and TRBJ2-2; D is unresolved. CDR1 is SNHLY and CDR2 is FYNNEI in the germline V gene. CDR3 length: 12 residues. Trimming shortened V by 8 bases and J by 1 base, and 5 bases separated the two germline ends. CDR3 in amino acids: CASGRNTGELFF. The CDR3 coding sequence is TGTGCCAGCGGTAGGAACACCGGGGAGCTGTTTTTT.

J is TRBJ1-5 and V is TRBV6-5; D not certain. Germline values: CDR1 MNHEY, CDR2 SVGAGI. The CDR3 runs to 13 residues. Trimming cost V 11 bases and J 3 bases, with 14 bases left between them. CDR3 residues: CAAGGHFNQPQHF. The CDR3 coding sequence is TGTGCCGCGGGCGGGCACTTCAATCAGCCCCAGCATTTT.

The rearrangement links TRBV10-1 to TRBJ2-2; D remains unclear. Trimming left V 3 bases short and J 7 bases short, with 15 bases between. This CDR3 spans 15 amino acids. The germline CDR1 and CDR2 sequences are WNHNN and SYGVQD (reference sequence). The CDR3 sequence is CASSDSMSPDGELFF. The CDR3 coding sequence is TGCGCCAGCAGTGACAGTATGTCCCCCGACGGGGAGCTGTTTTTT.

The CDR3 nucleotides are TGTGCCAGCAGCCGAGAGCGGGAGGTACACTACGAGCAGTACTTC. Encoded protein: CASSREREVHYEQYF. The chain joins TRBV28 to TRBJ2-7; 9 bases are shared with TRBD2. Unmatched junction bases numbered 9, after V lost 6 bases and J lost 3 bases. This CDR3 has 15 residues. CDR1 is MDHEN and CDR2 is SYDVKM in the germline V gene. Based on the CDR3 plus reference TRBV28 and TRBJ2-7, the full variable domain is DVKVTQSSRYLVKRTGEKVFLECVQDMDHENMFWYRQDPGLGLRLIYFSYDVKMKEKGDIPEGYSVSREKKERFSLILESASTNQTSMYLCASSREREVHYEQYFGPGTRLTVT.

The genes are TRBV6-1 and TRBJ1-2; D gene unclear. The V end lost 2 bases, the J end lost 8 bases, and 15 bases lay between the germline ends. CDR3 length equals 14 residues. Looked up from germline, CDR1 is MNHNS and CDR2 is SASEGT. The CDR3 DNA sequence: TGTGCCAGCAGTGAATCAGGAGTCCTACGGGGCTACACCTTC. Residues: CASSESGVLRGYTF.

J is TRBJ2-7 and V is TRBV6-1; perhaps TRBD1 as D (5 bases). The CDR3 is made up of 13 amino acids. Germline CDR1 reads MNHNS; CDR2 reads SASEGT. V was clipped by 0 bases and J by 4 bases, with 7 bases between them. The CDR3 spells CASSEAGVYEQYF. CDR3 nucleotide sequence: TGTGCCAGCAGTGAAGCAGGGGTTTACGAGCAGTACTTC.

V and J are TRBV7-9 and TRBJ2-7; TRBD2 agrees at 11 bases. V shed 4 bases and J 3 bases; nucleotides not matched to a gene: 5. CDR3 length: 15 amino acids. CDR1 SEHNR and CDR2 FQNEAQ come from the germline V gene (reference sequence). DNA for the CDR3: TGTGCCAGCAGCTCTGGGACTAGCGGACTCTACGAGCAGTACTTC. Amino acid sequence: CASSSGTSGLYEQYF.

This clone was detected only once. The chain carries TRBV30 and TRBJ2-7; 9 positions agree with TRBD1. The CDR3 has 14 amino acids. V lost 6 bases to trimming and J lost 6 bases; unmatched junction nucleotides: 12. Looked up from germline, CDR1 is GTSNPN and CDR2 is SVGIG (reference sequence). This chain's CDR3 is CACLLDRGGGEQYF. Written as DNA, the CDR3 is TGTGCCTGCTTACTGGACAGGGGTGGGGGCGAGCAGTACTTC.

The chain carries TRBV7-2 and TRBJ1-2; the D is unclear. Germline V gives CDR1 SGHTA, CDR2 FQGNSA. This CDR3 has 13 residues. V lost 5 bases and J 0 bases, leaving 7 bases between the germline ends. This CDR3 is CASSTYTNYGYTF. CDR3 DNA sequence: TGTGCCAGCAGCACCTATACTAACTATGGCTACACCTTC. Combining the CDR3 with reference TRBV7-2 and TRBJ1-2 gives the whole variable domain GAGVSQSPSNKVTEKGKDVELRCDPISGHTALYWYRQSLGQGLEFLIYFQGNSAPDKSGLPSDRFSAERTGGSVSTLTIQRTQQEDSAVYLCASSTYTNYGYTFGSGTRLTVV.

This chain uses TRBV7-9 with TRBJ1-2; D gene uncertain. Per germline, CDR1 SEHNR and CDR2 FQNEAQ (reference sequence). Trimming removed 1 base at V and 8 bases at J, with 14 bases between. CDR3 length: 14 amino acids. CDR3 in DNA: TGTGCCAGCAGCTTAGTCGAACAGTCTCGGGGCTACACCTTC. It translates to CASSLVEQSRGYTF.

The chain joins TRBV28 to TRBJ2-2; D is ambiguous. CDR3 length: 12 residues. The germline CDR1 and CDR2 sequences are MDHEN and SYDVKM. V lost 4 bases and J lost 10, with 10 bases in between. CDR3 loop: CASSYGQLELFF. CDR3 nucleotides: TGTGCCAGCAGTTACGGCCAGTTGGAGCTGTTTTTT.

CDR3 amino acids: CASRPGTSTDTQYF. Written as DNA, the CDR3 is TGTGCCAGCAGACCCGGGACTAGCACAGATACGCAGTATTTT. V gene TRBV2 combines with J gene TRBJ2-3, with a weak D call TRBD2 (6 bases). This CDR3 has 14 amino acids. Deletions cut 6 bases from V and 0 bases from J, with 10 bases between. CDR1 and CDR2 from the germline V gene are SNHLY and FYNNEI.

The chain couples TRBV7-9 to TRBJ1-4, with D unclear. CDR3 length: 12 amino acids. V was trimmed by 1 base and J by 8 bases, leaving 5 bases between them. Per the germline V gene, CDR1 is SEHNR and CDR2 is FQNEAQ (reference sequence). CDR3 loop: CASSLDREKLFF. The DNA for the CDR3 is TGTGCCAGCAGCTTAGACCGAGAAAAACTGTTTTTT.

The genes are TRBV28 and TRBJ2-7; a weak D match, TRBD2 (6 bases). CDR1 and CDR2 (germline): MDHEN, SYDVKM. The V end lost 4 bases, the J end lost 4 bases, and 8 bases lay between the germline ends. CDR3 length: 12 residues. The CDR3 spells CASSSGVYEQYF. As DNA, the CDR3 is TGTGCCAGCAGTTCGGGGGTTTACGAGCAGTACTTC.

The gene calls are TRBV6-6 and TRBJ2-3; D uncertain. The CDR3 totals 12 residues. V dropped 5 bases and J dropped 2 bases, with 5 bases sitting between them. Germline loops: CDR1 MNHNY, CDR2 SVGAGI (reference sequence). Here the CDR3 reads CASSRNTDTQYF. CDR3 DNA: TGTGCCAGCAGTAGAAACACAGATACGCAGTATTTT.

The chain joins TRBV18 to TRBJ2-1, with D unclear. The V gene lost 3 bases and the J gene lost 0 bases, with 9 bases spanning the gap. Germline V gene lookup returns CDR1 KGHSH and CDR2 LQKENI. The CDR3 extends over 15 amino acids. The DNA for the CDR3 is TGTGCCAGCTCACCTTCGGCGGCCTCCTACAATGAGCAGTTCTTC. Amino acid sequence: CASSPSAASYNEQFF.

The V gene is TRBV27, the J gene TRBJ2-1; TRBD1 matches at 11 bases. J gave up 1 base and V 6 bases, and 8 bases lay outside the gene matches. This CDR3 has 17 residues. CDR1 is MNHEY and CDR2 is SMNVEV in the germline V gene (reference sequence). The CDR3 loop reads CASRGTGGSKSYNEQFF. The CDR3 nucleotides read TGTGCCAGCAGGGGGACAGGGGGTTCAAAATCCTACAATGAGCAGTTCTTC.

J is TRBJ2-7 and V is TRBV25-1; 7 bases match TRBD2. The J segment lost 2 bases and the V segment lost 6 bases, leaving 10 bases of the junction unmatched. This CDR3 comprises 15 residues. The V gene's germline CDR1 is MGHDK and CDR2 SYGVNS. This chain's CDR3 is CASSSSGRKTYEQYF. The CDR3 DNA follows: TGTGCCAGCAGCAGTAGCGGGCGCAAAACCTACGAGCAGTACTTC.